A selection of T cell receptor beta chains follows, all from one sample in a study of cytomegalovirus exposure and HLA in healthy donors. Sequenced by immunoSEQ multiplex PCR; TCRdb stores in-frame clones only, minus some. The table has 90,000 to 120,000 clones, 65% to 80% seen once. Material for sequencing was PBMCs. The receptor source for this set is a male donor in good health and CMV-seronegative. The CDR3 runs from the conserved cysteine through the conserved F or W. The D gene is left open where the match is weak. For some rows the clone size is stated as once, few or many, or as a class when expanded; others skip it.

d_call	j_call	clone_size	v_call	cdr3_aa	cdr3_nt
NA	TRBJ2-7	NA	TRBV5-6	CASSDTLVDEQYF	TGTGCCAGCAGCGACACACTAGTCGACGAGCAGTACTTC
NA	TRBJ1-5	few	TRBV2	CASMRGGTNQPQHF	TGTGCCAGCATGAGGGGGGGAACCAATCAGCCCCAGCATTTT
TRBD1	TRBJ1-5	NA	TRBV2	CASSFSGQGQQPQHF	TGTGCCAGCAGTTTCTCGGGACAGGGTCAACAGCCCCAGCATTTT
NA	TRBJ2-5	NA	TRBV7-8	CASSLGASKETQYF	TGTGCCAGCAGCTTAGGGGCCAGTAAAGAGACCCAGTACTTC
NA	TRBJ1-5	NA	TRBV5-1	CASSLGGAVNQPQHF	TGCGCCAGCAGCTTGGGTGGGGCGGTTAATCAGCCCCAGCATTTT
TRBD1	TRBJ1-2	few	TRBV6-5	CASSYSRTGGGYGYTF	TGTGCCAGCAGTTATTCGAGGACAGGGGGCGGCTATGGCTACACCTTC
TRBD1	TRBJ2-2	once	TRBV5-4	CASSWTGTGELFF	TGTGCCAGCAGCTGGACAGGGACCGGGGAGCTGTTTTTT
NA	TRBJ2-3	few	TRBV21-1	CASSNQASAASTDTQYF	TGTGCCAGCAGCAATCAGGCTAGCGCCGCTAGCACAGATACGCAGTATTTT
TRBD1	TRBJ2-7	NA	TRBV28	CASSTRDRGRLGEQYF	TGTGCCAGCAGTACCCGAGACAGGGGGCGCTTGGGCGAGCAGTACTTC
NA	TRBJ2-7	once	TRBV30	CAWSVGGSYEQYF	TGTGCCTGGAGTGTAGGGGGTTCCTACGAGCAGTACTTC
NA	TRBJ1-5	NA	TRBV27	CASNKQGLVSQPQHF	TGTGCCAGCAACAAGCAGGGGCTCGTGAGTCAGCCCCAGCATTTT
NA	TRBJ1-1	NA	TRBV5-1	CASSTSQGAGGTEAFF	TGCGCCAGCAGCACCTCGCAGGGTGCTGGTGGCACTGAAGCTTTCTTT
NA	TRBJ1-4	NA	TRBV19	CASGDRFATNEKLFF	TGTGCCTCTGGAGACAGGTTTGCAACTAATGAAAAACTGTTTTTT